Below, 32 T cell receptor beta chains from the same sample are listed, as sequenced in a study of blood T cell repertoires in COVID-19. Some clones are missing from TCRdb's copy, which holds only in-frame ones; the method was immunoSEQ multiplex PCR. The repertoire consists of about 150,000 clones, with approximately 79% occurring once and the leading ten covering around 7%. Sequenced input: PBMCs or T cells enriched from blood (not recorded which). These receptors were collected from a man aged 45-65 years who had recovered from COVID-19.

The chain joins TRBV11-2 to TRBJ2-5; TRBD1 aligns across 7 bases. The CDR3 loop spans 13 amino acids. Germline-derived CDR1 and CDR2 are SGHAT and FQNNGV. V lost 8 bases, J lost 2 bases, and 5 bases stayed unmatched. The CDR3 reads CASERDRQETQYF. CDR3 coding DNA: TGTGCCAGCGAGAGGGACAGACAAGAGACCCAGTACTTC.

Comments on this clone: Other nucleotide sequences in the sample specify the same CDR3. The V call is TRBV6-5, the J call TRBJ1-2; 9 nucleotides match TRBD1. The germline V gene encodes CDR1 MNHEY and CDR2 SVGAGI. This CDR3 is built from 14 residues. The V and J ends lost 3 bases and 8 bases, in that order; junction bases with no gene match: 7. CDR3 DNA sequence: TGTGCCAGCAGTTATACGGGACAGGGATCCGGCTACACCTTC. Protein: CASSYTGQGSGYTF.

CDR3 DNA sequence: TGTGCCAGCCAGAAAACTAGCGGGGGTCACTACGAGCAGTACTTC. It codes for CASQKTSGGHYEQYF. This rearrangement joins TRBV11-1 to TRBJ2-7; 11 bases match TRBD2. Germline CDR1 SGHAT, CDR2 FQDESV (reference sequence). The CDR3 contains 15 residues. With V trimmed by 8 bases and J by 3 bases, 9 bases remained unmatched.

The rearrangement joins TRBV25-1 to TRBJ2-5; 9 bases map to TRBD2. Germline V lookup: CDR1 MGHDK, CDR2 SYGVNS. V lost 3 bases to trimming and J lost 1 base; unmatched junction nucleotides: 6. CDR3 length equals 16 residues. CDR3 DNA: TGTGCCAGCAGTGACGGTACGACTAGCGGCCAAGAGACCCAGTACTTC. It translates to CASSDGTTSGQETQYF.

This chain joins TRBV27 and TRBJ1-4; 8 nucleotides align to TRBD1. Germline assignment: CDR1 MNHEY and CDR2 SMNVEV (reference sequence). The CDR3 contains 15 residues. Trimming at V came to 6 bases and at J to 7 bases, leaving 10 bases not matched to a gene. CDR3 DNA sequence: TGTGCCAGCAGCCCCCGTGGACAGGGAATTGAAAAACTGTTTTTT. It encodes CASSPRGQGIEKLFF.

V usage is TRBV5-8 and J usage is TRBJ2-3; 12 nucleotides match TRBD2. Per germline, CDR1 SGHTS and CDR2 YDEGEE. The CDR3 extends over 16 amino acids. With V trimmed by 4 bases and J by 4 bases, 7 bases remained unmatched. The CDR3 DNA is TGTGCCAGCAGCAAAGGACTAGCGGGGTCGGCAGATACGCAGTATTTT. It encodes CASSKGLAGSADTQYF. The whole variable domain, filled in from reference TRBV5-8 and TRBJ2-3, reads EAGVTQSPTHLIKTRGQQATLRCSPISGHTSVYWYQQALGLGLQFLLWYDEGEERNRGNFPPRFSGRQFPNYSSELNVNALELEDSALYLCASSKGLAGSADTQYFGPGTRLTVL.

The gene calls are TRBV7-2 and TRBJ1-3; TRBD1 matches at 7 bases. V shed 5 bases and J 8 bases; nucleotides not matched to a gene: 9. The length of the CDR3 is 14 residues. Germline CDR1 reads SGHTA; CDR2 reads FQGNSA. The CDR3 loop reads CASSLATGMDTIYF. The CDR3 coding sequence is TGTGCCAGCAGCCTCGCGACAGGGATGGACACCATATATTTT.

V is TRBV11-3 and J is TRBJ2-7; possibly TRBD1 for D (6 bases). The CDR3 length is 15 residues. Germline CDR1 and CDR2: SGHNT and YENEEA. Trimming shortened V by 5 bases and J by 2 bases, and 16 bases separated the two germline ends. The CDR3 coding sequence is TGTGCCAGCAGCGCCCGAGTGGACAGACCCTACGAGCAGTACTTC. Translating gives CASSARVDRPYEQYF.

J is TRBJ2-1 and V is TRBV11-3; 8 bases are a match to TRBD2. Trimming cost V 5 bases and J 4 bases; bases outside gene matches: 7. The CDR3 extends over 15 amino acids. Germline loops: CDR1 SGHNT, CDR2 YENEEA. The CDR3 DNA reads as TGTGCCAGCAGCCCCGGGGGGGCCGCTTACAATGAGCAGTTCTTC. Translation gives CASSPGGAAYNEQFF.

The chain recombines TRBV7-2 with TRBJ2-4, with TRBD2 as a possible D gene (6 bases). The CDR3 runs to 17 residues. Trimming removed 0 bases at V and 0 bases at J, with 12 bases between. Germline CDR1 and CDR2: SGHTA and FQGNSA. CDR3 region: CASSLAPLALAKNIQYF. CDR3 nucleotides: TGTGCCAGCAGCTTAGCCCCGCTAGCGCTAGCCAAAAACATTCAGTACTTC.

The CDR3 nucleotides are TGCGCCAGCAGCCAAGATAAGGGCAGGGTAGGGGAAAAACTGTTTTTT. Translation: CASSQDKGRVGEKLFF. The genes are TRBV4-3 and TRBJ1-4, with D perhaps matching TRBD1 (5 bases). Germline V gives CDR1 LGHNA, CDR2 YSLEER. This CDR3 region has 16 residues. V was clipped by 0 bases and J by 8 bases, with 16 bases between them.

The rearrangement joins TRBV18 to TRBJ2-3; tentative D call: TRBD1 (7 bases). Germline CDR1 is KGHSH and CDR2 is LQKENI. Trimming removed 8 bases from V and 3 bases from J, with 18 bases in between. CDR3 size: 15 residues. The CDR3 DNA sequence: TGTGCCAGCGCATCACGCAGGGGGGAGACAGATACGCAGTATTTT. This codes for CASASRRGETDTQYF.

V gene TRBV10-3 combines with J gene TRBJ1-4; possibly TRBD1 for D (6 bases). Germline CDR1 ENHRY, CDR2 SYGVKD. This CDR3 has 14 amino acids. V was trimmed by 4 bases and J by 8 bases, leaving 14 bases between them. CDR3 bases: TGTGCCATCAGTGCCCAGGGGTTGGAAGAAAAACTGTTTTTT. This sequence encodes CAISAQGLEEKLFF.

The CDR3 bases are TGCGCCAGCAGCGGGGGGGCCGGCAGTATAAACTATGGCTACACCTTC. This gives the protein CASSGGAGSINYGYTF. The V call is TRBV5-1, the J call TRBJ1-2; TRBD1 might be the D (6 bases). This CDR3 spans 16 amino acids. Germline V lookup: CDR1 SGHRS, CDR2 YFSETQ. V was clipped by 4 bases and J by 2 bases, with 18 bases between them.

V usage is TRBV7-8 and J usage is TRBJ1-5; D is uncertain. The germline V gene encodes CDR1 SGHVS and CDR2 FQNEAQ. V lost 3 bases and J lost 7, with 10 bases in between. The CDR3 extends over 13 amino acids. The CDR3 DNA sequence: TGTGCCAGCAGCTTGAGGAGAGGGCAGCCCCAGCATTTT. Residues: CASSLRRGQPQHF.

The chain employs TRBV13 and TRBJ1-1; 9 positions agree with TRBD1. This CDR3 is built from 14 residues. Per the germline V gene, CDR1 is PRHDT and CDR2 is FYEKMQ (reference sequence). Trimming at V came to 5 bases and at J to 1 base, leaving 2 bases not matched to a gene. As DNA, the CDR3 is TGTGCCAGCAGCGGGGGACAGGGGAACACTGAAGCTTTCTTT. This sequence encodes CASSGGQGNTEAFF. Supplemented by reference TRBV13 and TRBJ1-1, the full variable domain reads AAGVIQSPRHLIKEKRETATLKCYPIPRHDTVYWYQQGPGQDPQFLISFYEKMQSDKGSIPDRFSAQQFSDYHSELNMSSLELGDSALYFCASSGGQGNTEAFFGQGTRLTVV.

This rearrangement joins TRBV2 to TRBJ1-3; unclear D gene. The length of the CDR3 is 14 residues. V was cut by 5 bases and J by 0 bases, with 8 bases left in between. The germline CDR1 and CDR2 sequences are SNHLY and FYNNEI. CDR3 sequence: CASSYLSSGNTIYF. The CDR3 DNA sequence: TGTGCCAGCAGTTACCTGAGCTCTGGAAACACCATATATTTT.

The chain combines TRBV19 with TRBJ1-5, with D unresolved. Germline V gives CDR1 LNHDA, CDR2 SQIVND (reference sequence). This CDR3 region has 13 residues. Deletions cut 6 bases from V and 7 bases from J, with 13 bases between. The CDR3 nucleotides are TGTGCCAGTAGCCCCAATTTGCGGCAGCCCCAGCATTTT. Encoded protein: CASSPNLRQPQHF.

The V call is TRBV6-5, the J call TRBJ2-2; tentatively, D is TRBD1 (6 bases). This CDR3 spans 13 amino acids. Germline CDR1 is MNHEY and CDR2 is SVGAGI. Trimming stripped 6 bases from V and 5 bases from J, with 10 bases between. DNA of the CDR3: TGTGCCAGCAGACCCACAGGGACCGGGGAGCTGTTTTTT. It yields the protein CASRPTGTGELFF.

The chain recombines TRBV29-1 with TRBJ1-1, with 9 bases fitting TRBD1. Germline values: CDR1 SQVTM, CDR2 ANQGSEA. The CDR3 is 13 residues long. Germline trimming cut 7 bases from V and 3 bases from J; bases unmatched to any gene: 6. DNA for the CDR3: TGCAGCGCCCCGGACAGGGGAGACACTGAAGCTTTCTTT. It yields the protein CSAPDRGDTEAFF.

This rearrangement joins TRBV7-2 to TRBJ2-5; a possible D gene is TRBD1 (6 bases). CDR3 length: 14 residues. Germline-derived CDR1 and CDR2 are SGHTA and FQGNSA. V lost 5 bases, J lost 7 bases, and 17 bases lay in between. The CDR3: CASSDGHKQGTQYF. The CDR3 DNA follows: TGTGCCAGCAGCGATGGCCATAAACAGGGGACCCAGTACTTC.

The chain links TRBV13 to TRBJ2-2; 13 bases align to TRBD2. The germline gives CDR1 PRHDT, CDR2 FYEKMQ (reference sequence). This CDR3 is built from 17 residues. After removal of 3 bases from V and 5 bases from J, the junction contained 6 bases not matched to a gene. The CDR3 region has the DNA TGTGCCAGCAGCTTGGGACTAGCGGGACTCTTGACCGGGGAGCTGTTTTTT. Translating gives CASSLGLAGLLTGELFF.

The V call is TRBV18, the J call TRBJ1-4; no definite D call. V was pared by 5 bases and J by 3 bases, with 13 bases between. Germline V CDR1 and CDR2: KGHSH, LQKENI. CDR3 length equals 15 residues. The CDR3 is CASSSREVANEKLFF. The DNA of the CDR3 is TGTGCCAGCTCATCACGGGAGGTCGCTAATGAAAAACTGTTTTTT.

V is TRBV14 and J is TRBJ2-6; D is perhaps TRBD1 (5 bases). Germline CDR1 is SGHDN and CDR2 is FVKESK. This CDR3 has 16 residues. V was shortened by 0 bases and J by 0 bases, with 6 bases between the two germline ends. The CDR3 coding sequence is TGTGCCAGCAGCCAAGAAAGGGGCTCTGGGGCCAACGTCCTGACTTTC. This sequence encodes CASSQERGSGANVLTF.

The genes are TRBV7-2 and TRBJ1-2; 9 nucleotides line up with TRBD1. This CDR3 spans 17 amino acids. After removal of 3 bases from V and 3 bases from J, the junction contained 11 bases not matched to a gene. Germline CDR1 reads SGHTA; CDR2 reads FQGNSA. CDR3 coding DNA: TGTGCCAGCAGCTTGCCCGGGACAGGGAGTGAGGACTATGGCTACACCTTC. It yields the protein CASSLPGTGSEDYGYTF.

J is TRBJ2-2 and V is TRBV7-3; D gene uncertain. The germline V gene has CDR1 SGHTA and CDR2 FQGTGA. The CDR3 sequence is 18 residues long. Trimming stripped 5 bases from V and 1 base from J, with 20 bases between. The DNA for the CDR3 is TGTGCCAGCAGCCCCAAAACACAGCTTACCAAGAACACCGGGGAGCTGTTTTTT. Amino acids: CASSPKTQLTKNTGELFF.

The chain links TRBV24-1 to TRBJ2-1; 9 bases are a match to TRBD1. The CDR3 is 15 residues long. The V and J ends lost 2 bases and 4 bases, in that order; junction bases with no gene match: 2. Germline loops: CDR1 KGHDR, CDR2 SFDVKD. CDR3 protein: CATSDSGQGYNEQFF. CDR3 nucleotide sequence: TGTGCCACCAGTGATTCGGGACAGGGATACAATGAGCAGTTCTTC.

With respect to this clone: Other DNA sequences within the sample encode an identical CDR3. The chain joins TRBV19 to TRBJ2-1, with TRBD2 identical over 12 bases. This CDR3 region has 15 residues. Per germline, CDR1 LNHDA and CDR2 SQIVND (reference sequence). The V and J ends lost 4 bases and 7 bases, in that order; junction bases with no gene match: 5. The CDR3 protein is CASSTLAGGRNEQFF. DNA of the CDR3: TGTGCCAGTAGTACGCTAGCGGGGGGGCGGAATGAGCAGTTCTTC.

The chain is built from TRBV9 and TRBJ2-6; TRBD1 might be the D (6 bases). V was clipped by 0 bases and J by 2 bases, with 6 bases between them. CDR3 length: 15 amino acids. Germline-derived CDR1 and CDR2 are SGDLS and YYNGEE. CDR3 coding DNA: TGTGCCAGCAGCGTAGCAGGGGCTGGGGCCAACGTCCTGACTTTC. Protein product: CASSVAGAGANVLTF.

The chain is built from TRBV5-6 and TRBJ1-1, with TRBD1 identical over 12 bases. The CDR3 covers 14 residues. Germline-derived CDR1 and CDR2 are SGHDT and YYEEEE. J was trimmed by 6 bases and V by 4 bases; bases with no gene match: 4. The CDR3 nucleotides are TGTGCCAGCAGCCGAGGGACAGGGGGCGCTGAAGCTTTCTTT. It is translated as CASSRGTGGAEAFF.

This clone appeared a few times. The chain combines TRBV5-1 with TRBJ1-6; D is unresolved. The CDR3 runs to 14 residues. Germline CDR1 is SGHRS and CDR2 is YFSETQ. V lost 1 base to trimming and J lost 5 bases, with 7 bases between them. The chain's CDR3 is CASSLFSDNSPLHF. CDR3 DNA sequence: TGCGCCAGCAGCTTGTTTTCCGATAATTCACCCCTCCACTTT. Variable domain in full (rest from reference TRBV5-1 and TRBJ1-6): KAGVTQTPRYLIKTRGQQVTLSCSPISGHRSVSWYQQTPGQGLQFLFEYFSETQRNKGNFPGRFSGRQFSNSRSEMNVSTLELGDSALYLCASSLFSDNSPLHFGNGTRLTVT.

The chain couples TRBV18 to TRBJ2-1, with 8 positions matching TRBD2. The germline V gene encodes CDR1 KGHSH and CDR2 LQKENI. V shed 3 bases and J 3 bases; nucleotides not matched to a gene: 4. This CDR3 is built from 15 residues. CDR3 in DNA: TGTGCCAGCTCACCTCGGGGGGGGAACTACAATGAGCAGTTCTTC. Encoded protein: CASSPRGGNYNEQFF.